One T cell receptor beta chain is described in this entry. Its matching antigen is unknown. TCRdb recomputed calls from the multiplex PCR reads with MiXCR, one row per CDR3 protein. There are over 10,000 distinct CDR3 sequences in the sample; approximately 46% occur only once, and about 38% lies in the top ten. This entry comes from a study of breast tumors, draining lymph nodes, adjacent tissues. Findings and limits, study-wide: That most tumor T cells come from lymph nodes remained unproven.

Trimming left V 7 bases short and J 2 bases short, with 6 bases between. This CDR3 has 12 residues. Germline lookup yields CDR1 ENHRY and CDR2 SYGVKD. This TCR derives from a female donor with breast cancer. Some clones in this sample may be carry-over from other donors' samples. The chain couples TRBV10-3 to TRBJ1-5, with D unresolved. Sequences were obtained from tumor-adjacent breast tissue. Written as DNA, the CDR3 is TGTGCCATCAACAGTGGCAATCAGCCCCAGCATTTT. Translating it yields CAINSGNQPQHF.